The 28 T cell receptor beta chains listed next were all sequenced from one sample in a study of blood T cell repertoires in COVID-19. Sequenced by immunoSEQ multiplex PCR; TCRdb stores in-frame clones only, minus some. Of about 170,000 clones listed, 70% to 90% are singletons. Specimen: peripheral blood. Receptor source: a woman older than 75 with COVID-19, enrolled during active disease.

The CDR3 spells CASSPFRRRLGETQYF. The CDR3 region has the DNA TGTGCCAGCTCACCGTTCCGGCGTAGACTGGGAGAGACCCAGTACTTC. The chain joins TRBV18 to TRBJ2-5, with no clear D. There are 16 residues in the CDR3. CDR1 is KGHSH and CDR2 is LQKENI in the germline V gene. Between the trimmed V and J ends, which lost 3 bases and 4 bases, there was a span of 18 bases.

The rearrangement joins TRBV28 to TRBJ1-2; D remains unclear. Germline V lookup: CDR1 MDHEN, CDR2 SYDVKM. Trimming took 4 bases from V and 1 from J, leaving 7 bases between them. This CDR3 comprises 13 residues. Here the CDR3 reads CASSSTDNYGYTF. The CDR3 DNA follows: TGTGCCAGCAGTTCAACAGATAACTATGGCTACACCTTC.

The V gene is TRBV11-2, the J gene TRBJ1-2, with D unclear. Germline-derived CDR1 and CDR2 are SGHAT and FQNNGV. With 2 bases removed from V and 6 bases from J, the gap between germline ends came to 13 bases. The CDR3 covers 14 residues. CDR3 DNA: TGTGCCAGCAGCTTATCGGGAAGACCCAATGGCTACACCTTC. It encodes CASSLSGRPNGYTF.

This CDR3 reads CSARTSGGVAGSYNEQFF. Written as DNA, the CDR3 is TGCAGCGCGAGGACTAGCGGGGGGGTAGCTGGATCCTACAATGAGCAGTTCTTC. The V and J genes are TRBV29-1 and TRBJ2-1; TRBD2 matches at 15 bases. Germline V gene lookup returns CDR1 SQVTM and CDR2 ANQGSEA. The CDR3 spans 18 residues. Trimming took 7 bases from V and 1 from J; bases not matched to a gene: 11.

The chain couples TRBV30 to TRBJ2-3; D ambiguous. The CDR3 consists of 19 residues. V lost 4 bases, J lost 2 bases, and 28 bases lay in between. Germline CDR1 reads GTSNPN; CDR2 reads SVGIG (reference sequence). In DNA, the CDR3 is TGTGCCTGGAATTCGTCGAGTAGACTGAGTGTGCGAAACACAGATACGCAGTATTTT. Protein sequence: CAWNSSSRLSVRNTDTQYF.

The CDR3 spells CASSKWTGGMVWTGELFF. CDR3 bases: TGCGCCAGCAGCAAATGGACAGGGGGAATGGTTTGGACCGGGGAGCTGTTTTTT. This chain links TRBV5-1 with TRBJ2-2; 10 nucleotides line up with TRBD1. The trim removed 4 bases at V and 5 bases at J, leaving 14 bases unmatched. CDR1 and CDR2 (germline): SGHRS, YFSETQ. This CDR3 region has 18 residues.

The chain recombines TRBV10-3 with TRBJ2-1, with D possibly being TRBD2 (6 bases). Germline V lookup: CDR1 ENHRY, CDR2 SYGVKD. CDR3 size: 15 residues. V dropped 4 bases and J dropped 6 bases, with 16 bases sitting between them. CDR3 sequence: CAISANREESNEQFF. CDR3 bases: TGTGCCATCAGTGCCAATAGGGAGGAATCCAATGAGCAGTTCTTC.

The chain joins TRBV4-3 to TRBJ2-2; D gene ambiguous. Germline V CDR1 and CDR2: LGHNA, YSLEER. The CDR3 length is 13 residues. Trimming removed 3 bases at V and 3 bases at J, with 5 bases between. DNA for the CDR3: TGCGCCAGCAGCCAGGAGCACACCGGGGAGCTGTTTTTT. This encodes CASSQEHTGELFF.

This clone was picked up one time. V and J are TRBV6-5 and TRBJ2-7, with D possibly matching TRBD2 (6 bases). The V end was cut by 8 bases, the J end by 2 bases, with 10 bases between. The CDR3 covers 12 residues. The germline gives CDR1 MNHEY, CDR2 SVGAGI. In DNA form, the CDR3 reads TGTGCCAGCGGGCGGGGAACCTACGAGCAGTACTTC. Amino acid sequence: CASGRGTYEQYF.

The chain employs TRBV9 and TRBJ2-3, with 8 bases fitting TRBD2. This CDR3 is 14 amino acids long. The V segment lost 4 bases and the J segment 4 bases; nucleotides outside the gene matches: 5. CDR1 is SGDLS, CDR2 YYNGEE, per germline. For the CDR3, the DNA is TGTGCCAGCAGCCCCAGCGGGAGTGCAGATACGCAGTATTTT. Its protein product is CASSPSGSADTQYF.

The CDR3 DNA follows: TGTGCCAGCAGTGAAGCGAGGCTATTAACGCAGTATTTT. This codes for CASSEARLLTQYF. The chain has TRBV2 and TRBJ2-3; the D is unclear. The germline CDR1 and CDR2 sequences are SNHLY and FYNNEI. V was cut by 0 bases and J by 9 bases, with 10 bases left in between. The CDR3 contains 13 residues.

The chain has TRBV6-2 or TRBV6-3 and TRBJ1-2; 10 bases match TRBD1. The CDR3 is 14 residues long. Germline trimming cut 5 bases from V and 5 bases from J; bases unmatched to any gene: 5. The germline V gene encodes CDR1 MNHEY and CDR2 SVGEGT. The CDR3 loop is CASSSPGQGYGYTF. The CDR3, as DNA: TGTGCCAGCAGTAGCCCGGGACAGGGGTATGGCTACACCTTC.

The genes are TRBV6-5 and TRBJ1-4; D call uncertain. The CDR3 spans 13 residues. The germline V gene has CDR1 MNHEY and CDR2 SVGAGI. V shed 11 bases and J shed 2 bases, with 12 bases lying between them. The CDR3 is CAAARVTNEKLFF. CDR3 bases: TGTGCCGCAGCACGGGTGACTAATGAAAAACTGTTTTTT.

This chain uses TRBV5-1 with TRBJ2-7; TRBD2 aligns across 10 bases. CDR3 length equals 15 residues. The junction had 1 base not matched to a gene; V was cut back by 0 bases and J by 1 base. In germline, CDR1 is SGHRS, CDR2 YFSETQ. CDR3 region: CASSLVAGGSYEQYF. The CDR3 DNA reads as TGCGCCAGCAGCTTGGTAGCGGGAGGTTCCTACGAGCAGTACTTC. The whole variable domain, filled in from reference TRBV5-1 and TRBJ2-7, reads KAGVTQTPRYLIKTRGQQVTLSCSPISGHRSVSWYQQTPGQGLQFLFEYFSETQRNKGNFPGRFSGRQFSNSRSEMNVSTLELGDSALYLCASSLVAGGSYEQYFGPGTRLTVT.

CDR3 in amino acids: CASSHSGQRVGEQFF. The CDR3 nucleotides read TGTGCCAGCAGCCACTCCGGACAGCGCGTTGGTGAGCAGTTCTTC. V gene TRBV3-1 (or the pseudogene TRBV3-2) combines with J gene TRBJ2-1; possibly TRBD1 for D (6 bases). The CDR3 loop spans 15 amino acids. With 3 bases removed from V and 9 bases from J, the gap between germline ends came to 18 bases. CDR1 is LGHDT, CDR2 YNNKEL, per germline (reference sequence).

A few counts support this clone. This chain connects TRBV7-2 to TRBJ2-5, with D unresolved. V was pared by 1 base and J by 4 bases, with 7 bases between. The CDR3 is made up of 13 amino acids. Germline V gene lookup returns CDR1 SGHTA and CDR2 FQGNSA. CDR3 coding DNA: TGTGCCAGCAGCTTAGTTAACGGAGAGACCCAGTACTTC. Its protein is CASSLVNGETQYF.

To note about this clone: The same CDR3 is also encoded by other DNA sequences in this sample. The V gene is TRBV2, the J gene TRBJ2-1; 9 nucleotides align to TRBD1. Germline assignment: CDR1 SNHLY and CDR2 FYNNEI. This CDR3 contains 15 residues. V lost 4 bases to trimming and J lost 2 bases; unmatched junction nucleotides: 3. CDR3 amino acids: CASSGTGGAYNEQFF. CDR3 in DNA: TGTGCCAGCAGTGGTACAGGGGGCGCCTACAATGAGCAGTTCTTC.

This clone was detected a few times. This chain joins TRBV18 and TRBJ1-6; TRBD1 matches at 9 bases. The V and J ends lost 2 bases and 8 bases, in that order; junction bases with no gene match: 1. The CDR3 covers 14 residues. Germline assignment: CDR1 KGHSH and CDR2 LQKENI. For the CDR3, the DNA is TGTGCCAGCTCACCAACAGGGGGCGATTCACCCCTCCACTTT. Residues: CASSPTGGDSPLHF. Variable domain in full (rest from reference TRBV18 and TRBJ1-6): NAGVMQNPRHLVRRRGQEARLRCSPMKGHSHVYWYRQLPEEGLKFMVYLQKENIIDESGMPKERFSAEFPKEGPSILRIQQVVRGDSAAYFCASSPTGGDSPLHFGNGTRLTVT.

The rearrangement uses TRBV28 and TRBJ1-6, with TRBD1 as a possible D gene (5 bases). V lost 8 bases and J 4 bases, leaving 12 bases between the germline ends. The CDR3 has 14 amino acids. Germline CDR1 reads MDHEN; CDR2 reads SYDVKM. The CDR3 nucleotides read TGTGCCAGCGTTATGGGGGGGTATAATTCACCCCTCCACTTT. Its protein product is CASVMGGYNSPLHF. The entire variable domain, with the rest obtained from reference TRBV28 and TRBJ1-6, is as follows: DVKVTQSSRYLVKRTGEKVFLECVQDMDHENMFWYRQDPGLGLRLIYFSYDVKMKEKGDIPEGYSVSREKKERFSLILESASTNQTSMYLCASVMGGYNSPLHFGNGTRLTVT.

The rearrangement links TRBV6-6 to TRBJ2-2; 7 bases agree with TRBD1. The ends lost 6 bases at V and 5 bases at J; junction bases unmatched: 9. Germline V gene data show CDR1 as MNHNY and CDR2 as SVGAGI (reference sequence). This CDR3 has 15 amino acids. The CDR3 spells CASSSTGEWTGELFF. CDR3 sequence (DNA): TGTGCCAGCAGCAGCACAGGGGAATGGACCGGGGAGCTGTTTTTT.

The chain carries TRBV6-5 and TRBJ1-6; D uncertain. V lost 1 base to trimming and J lost 10 bases, with 8 bases between them. The CDR3 has 13 residues. Per the germline V gene, CDR1 is MNHEY and CDR2 is SVGAGI. The DNA of the CDR3 is TGTGCCAGCAGTTACTTCAAACGGTCACCCCTCCACTTT. Translated: CASSYFKRSPLHF.

The chain employs TRBV10-3 and TRBJ1-5, with a weak D call TRBD1 (6 bases). The CDR3 covers 13 residues. The V end was cut by 7 bases, the J end by 3 bases, with 10 bases between. Germline V CDR1 and CDR2: ENHRY, SYGVKD. CDR3 in amino acids: CAIKQGPNQPQHF. In DNA form, the CDR3 reads TGTGCCATCAAACAGGGCCCCAATCAGCCCCAGCATTTT.

The gene calls are TRBV7-9 and TRBJ2-3; weak D call: TRBD1 (6 bases). Germline CDR1 is SEHNR and CDR2 is FQNEAQ (reference sequence). Trimming pared 6 bases from V and 3 bases from J, leaving 16 bases between. The CDR3 runs to 15 residues. Here the CDR3 DNA reads TGTGCCAGCAGAAACGCCAGGGGTCCTACAGATACGCAGTATTTT. Protein sequence: CASRNARGPTDTQYF. Full variable domain (outside the CDR3, taken from reference TRBV7-9 and TRBJ2-3): DTGVSQNPRHKITKRGQNVTFRCDPISEHNRLYWYRQTLGQGPEFLTYFQNEAQLEKSRLLSDRFSAERPKGSFSTLEIQRTEQGDSAMYLCASRNARGPTDTQYFGPGTRLTVL.

This chain connects TRBV2 to TRBJ1-3; perhaps TRBD1 as D (6 bases). The germline V gene has CDR1 SNHLY and CDR2 FYNNEI. The CDR3 covers 14 residues. The ends were cut back, 6 bases at V and 4 bases at J, with 13 bases in the middle. This CDR3 is CASSLGQLGNTIYF. For the CDR3, the DNA is TGTGCCAGCAGCCTCGGACAGTTAGGAAACACCATATATTTT.

The CDR3 is CASSLWSGGGTEAFF. CDR3 bases: TGTGCCAGCAGTTTATGGTCAGGGGGAGGCACTGAAGCTTTCTTT. This chain connects TRBV27 to TRBJ1-1; TRBD1 agrees at 7 bases. The CDR3 length is 15 residues. Per germline, CDR1 MNHEY and CDR2 SMNVEV (reference sequence). V trimming: 1 base; J trimming: 4 bases; junction bases outside the gene matches: 6.

This clone was detected a few times. This rearrangement joins TRBV11-1 to TRBJ2-7, with no clear D. The V end was cut by 0 bases, the J end by 2 bases, with 11 bases between. This CDR3 has 15 amino acids. Germline CDR1 reads SGHAT; CDR2 reads FQDESV (reference sequence). CDR3 nucleotides: TGTGCCAGCAGCTTAGCGCCCAGTGCAGCCTACGAGCAGTACTTC. The encoded protein is CASSLAPSAAYEQYF.

The chain employs TRBV10-1 and TRBJ2-2, with D perhaps TRBD1 (5 bases). Germline V gene lookup returns CDR1 WNHNN and CDR2 SYGVQD (reference sequence). Trimming took 4 bases from V and 1 from J, leaving 16 bases between them. There are 17 residues in the CDR3. CDR3 region: CASSGTRTSRNTGELFF. CDR3 nucleotide sequence: TGCGCCAGCAGTGGTACCCGGACAAGTAGGAACACCGGGGAGCTGTTTTTT.

CDR3 amino acids: CASSRGELFF. The CDR3 DNA is TGTGCCAGCAGCAGGGGGGAGCTGTTTTTT. The chain has TRBV2 and TRBJ2-2, with D unresolved. V was trimmed by 6 bases and J by 8 bases, leaving 4 bases between them. The CDR3 runs 10 residues. Germline V CDR1 and CDR2: SNHLY, FYNNEI.